This is a list of T cell receptor beta chains from one sample in a study of blood T cell repertoires in COVID-19. Method: immunoSEQ multiplex PCR; TCRdb's copy keeps in-frame clones and lacks some. The table records about 98,000 clones, more than 70% of them present only once. Source material: peripheral blood. These receptors were obtained from a man aged 70 or older with acute or convalescent COVID-19. CDR3s leave out the opening cysteine and the closing phenylalanine or tryptophan.

TRBJ1-5,12,TRBV5-1,ASRPDRGNQPQH
TRBJ2-1,14,TRBV28,ASSRGDRGPYNEQF
TRBJ2-2,15,TRBV24-1,ATSDLSRGRNTGELF
TRBJ2-1,12,TRBV7-6,ASTWGGSYNEQF
TRBJ2-7,11,TRBV18,ASSTGTGGEQY
TRBJ2-1,13,TRBV4-2,ASSPGTGSYNEQF
TRBJ2-7,12,TRBV28,ASSFMDRGYEQY
TRBJ1-2,13,TRBV9,ASSVAGGVVYGYT
TRBJ2-7,12,TRBV6-5,ASRSQGIPYEQY
TRBJ2-2,13,TRBV13,ASSSLGGINGELF
TRBJ2-7,13,TRBV6-5,ASSYASPGWYEQY
TRBJ2-7,11,TRBV29-1,SVESGRYYEQY
TRBJ1-1,12,TRBV29-1,SVTGLRMNTEAF
TRBJ2-3,12,TRBV12-5,ASARGGVADTQY
TRBJ1-1,13,TRBV2,ASSERGGASPEAF
TRBJ2-2,10,TRBV2,ASSVGVGELF
TRBJ2-1,17,TRBV21-1,ASSKEMEGPASGPNEQF
TRBJ1-1,10,TRBV19,ASSSDRPGAF
TRBJ1-5,11,TRBV7-3,ASSPAAGQPQH
TRBJ2-5,14,TRBV24-1,ATSDLGRGYQETQY
TRBJ1-5,12,TRBV5-1,ASSLDSGNQPQH
TRBJ2-3,16,TRBV5-1,ASSLGLAGGKGTDTQY
TRBJ2-7,11,TRBV10-3,AISGRGVYEQY
TRBJ1-6,13,TRBV6-5,ASRRNRGEDSPLH